This entry lists 16 T cell receptor beta chains sequenced from one sample in a study of T cell responses to AZD1222 COVID-19 vaccine. Data came from immunoSEQ multiplex PCR; TCRdb stores just in-frame clones and leaves some out. The repertoire holds 95,000 to 100,000 clones, roughly 92% seen once, with approximately 9% in the top ten. The source material was peripheral blood, sampled 28 days after the second AZD1222 dose. These receptors originate from an adult who received the AZD1222 COVID-19 vaccine.

The CDR3 region has the DNA TGTGCCAGCAGCCAAGATCCAGCGGGAGGGCGCGATACGCAGTATTTT. Translating gives CASSQDPAGGRDTQYF. The chain recombines TRBV3-1 (or the pseudogene TRBV3-2) with TRBJ2-3, with 10 bases identical to TRBD2. V lost 0 bases and J lost 6; bases outside the gene matches: 6. This CDR3 has 16 amino acids. CDR1 is LGHDT and CDR2 is YNNKEL in the germline V gene (reference sequence).

The rearrangement joins TRBV29-1 to TRBJ2-7, with TRBD1 matching over 12 bases. Germline CDR1 SQVTM, CDR2 ANQGSEA. The CDR3 is made up of 14 amino acids. The V gene end was trimmed by 1 base and the J gene end by 5 bases; junction bases not matched to a gene: 3. The CDR3 coding sequence is TGCAGCGTTGAAGTTGGGACAGGGGGCAACGAGCAGTACTTC. This gives the protein CSVEVGTGGNEQYF.

The rearrangement uses TRBV30 and TRBJ2-5; D gene unclear. Germline V gives CDR1 GTSNPN, CDR2 SVGIG (reference sequence). This CDR3 contains 17 residues. Between the trimmed V and J ends, which lost 1 base and 0 bases, there was a span of 18 bases. The CDR3 here is CAWSAKKFRLYQETQYF. CDR3 nucleotides: TGTGCCTGGAGTGCGAAGAAGTTCCGTTTGTACCAAGAGACCCAGTACTTC.

This rearrangement joins TRBV19 to TRBJ1-5, with D possibly being TRBD1 (6 bases). The CDR3 runs to 14 residues. Looked up from germline, CDR1 is LNHDA and CDR2 is SQIVND (reference sequence). The CDR3 region is CAGRGSISNQPQHF. The CDR3 DNA sequence: TGTGCGGGCAGGGGCTCTATTAGCAATCAGCCCCAGCATTTT.

As DNA, the CDR3 is TGTGCCAGCAGCCATAATATGGACACTGAAGCTTTCTTT. Protein product: CASSHNMDTEAFF. The chain couples TRBV14 to TRBJ1-1; D remains ambiguous. V lost 3 bases to trimming and J lost 3 bases, with 8 bases between them. This CDR3 is built from 13 residues. Per germline, CDR1 SGHDN and CDR2 FVKESK.

The V gene is TRBV6-5, the J gene TRBJ2-7; D unclear. This CDR3 region has 12 residues. Per the germline V gene, CDR1 is MNHEY and CDR2 is SVGAGI. V was shortened by 10 bases and J by 2 bases, with 12 bases between the two germline ends. The CDR3 nucleotides read TGTGCCATGGGCGAAGTGACCTACGAGCAGTACTTC. Translated, it gives CAMGEVTYEQYF.

This clone has only a few counts. Other DNA sequences within the sample encode an identical CDR3. The chain employs TRBV18 and TRBJ2-7, with 7 bases fitting TRBD2. There are 15 residues in the CDR3. Germline loops: CDR1 KGHSH, CDR2 LQKENI. V lost 0 bases and J lost 2; bases outside the gene matches: 4. The CDR3 region is CASSPPAGAAYEQYF. DNA for the CDR3: TGTGCCAGCTCACCACCGGCGGGAGCGGCCTACGAGCAGTACTTC.

The chain recombines TRBV6-2 or TRBV6-3 with TRBJ2-7; D gene unclear. CDR3 size: 12 residues. The ends were cut back, 5 bases at V and 2 bases at J, with 7 bases in the middle. From germline, CDR1 is MNHEY and CDR2 SVGEGT. CDR3 loop: CASSALPYEQYF. The CDR3, as DNA: TGTGCCAGCAGTGCCTTACCCTACGAGCAGTACTTC.

V gene TRBV6-5 combines with J gene TRBJ2-5, with D unclear. This CDR3 is 14 amino acids long. Germline V CDR1 and CDR2: MNHEY, SVGAGI. Between the trimmed V and J ends, which lost 5 bases and 1 base, there was a span of 11 bases. The CDR3 sequence is CASSMYSFQETQYF. DNA for the CDR3: TGTGCCAGCAGTATGTACAGTTTCCAAGAGACCCAGTACTTC.

J is TRBJ2-2 and V is TRBV24-1; D may be TRBD1 (6 bases). Germline CDR1 and CDR2: KGHDR and SFDVKD. V was trimmed by 7 bases and J by 1 base, leaving 12 bases between them. This CDR3 has 15 residues. For the CDR3, the DNA is TGTGCCACCAGGGGGACATCGCGGAACACCGGGGAGCTGTTTTTT. It is translated as CATRGTSRNTGELFF.

V usage is TRBV4-1 and J usage is TRBJ2-1; 9 nucleotides agree with TRBD2. The CDR3 has 15 residues. V gave up 4 bases and J gave up 0 bases; unmatched junction bases: 1. Looked up from germline, CDR1 is MGHRA and CDR2 is YSYEKL. CDR3 amino acids: CASSRSGSSYNEQFF. CDR3 nucleotides: TGCGCCAGCAGCCGTAGCGGGAGCTCCTACAATGAGCAGTTCTTC.

The rearrangement uses TRBV9 and TRBJ2-1; possibly TRBD1 or TRBD2 for D (5 bases each). V dropped 4 bases and J dropped 3 bases, with 17 bases sitting between them. The CDR3 has 16 amino acids. Germline loops: CDR1 SGDLS, CDR2 YYNGEE. CDR3 nucleotide sequence: TGTGCCAGCAGCTTAACTCCGGGACGGCTCTACAATGAGCAGTTCTTC. Residues: CASSLTPGRLYNEQFF.

Only a few counts were recorded for this clone. The rearrangement joins TRBV6-1 to TRBJ1-2, with TRBD1 as a possible D gene (5 bases). Per the germline V gene, CDR1 is MNHNS and CDR2 is SASEGT. The length of the CDR3 is 16 residues. V was shortened by 1 base and J by 5 bases, with 17 bases between the two germline ends. CDR3 DNA: TGTGCCAGCAGTGAAGGAGTAGGCAGGGAAGGTTATGGCTACACCTTC. It translates to CASSEGVGREGYGYTF.

CDR3 nucleotides: TGCGCCAGCAGCCCCGGACAGGCCAATCAGCCCCAGCATTTT. It codes for CASSPGQANQPQHF. This chain connects TRBV5-1 to TRBJ1-5; TRBD1 matches 7 bases. The ends lost 4 bases at V and 3 bases at J; junction bases unmatched: 4. The CDR3 contains 14 residues. Germline CDR1 reads SGHRS; CDR2 reads YFSETQ.

The chain uses TRBV19 and TRBJ1-1; D remains ambiguous. The CDR3 runs to 11 residues. Trimming stripped 1 base from V and 11 bases from J, with 8 bases between. The germline CDR1 and CDR2 sequences are LNHDA and SQIVND (reference sequence). The CDR3 DNA reads as TGTGCCAGTAGTATAGGGGCAAAGGCTTTCTTT. Translation: CASSIGAKAFF.

This clone was detected a few times. The chain has TRBV30 and TRBJ1-6; 9 bases line up with TRBD1. Germline-derived CDR1 and CDR2 are GTSNPN and SVGIG (reference sequence). The CDR3 is made up of 14 amino acids. The J segment lost 9 bases and the V segment lost 2 bases, leaving 5 bases of the junction unmatched. CDR3: CAWSPGQGGSPLHF. As DNA, the CDR3 is TGTGCCTGGAGTCCGGGACAGGGAGGTTCACCCCTCCACTTT. The whole variable domain, filled in from reference TRBV30 and TRBJ1-6, reads SQTIHQWPATLVQPVGSPLSLECTVEGTSNPNLYWYRQAAGRGLQLLFYSVGIGQISSEVPQNLSASRPQDRQFILSSKKLLLSDSGFYLCAWSPGQGGSPLHFGNGTRLTVT.